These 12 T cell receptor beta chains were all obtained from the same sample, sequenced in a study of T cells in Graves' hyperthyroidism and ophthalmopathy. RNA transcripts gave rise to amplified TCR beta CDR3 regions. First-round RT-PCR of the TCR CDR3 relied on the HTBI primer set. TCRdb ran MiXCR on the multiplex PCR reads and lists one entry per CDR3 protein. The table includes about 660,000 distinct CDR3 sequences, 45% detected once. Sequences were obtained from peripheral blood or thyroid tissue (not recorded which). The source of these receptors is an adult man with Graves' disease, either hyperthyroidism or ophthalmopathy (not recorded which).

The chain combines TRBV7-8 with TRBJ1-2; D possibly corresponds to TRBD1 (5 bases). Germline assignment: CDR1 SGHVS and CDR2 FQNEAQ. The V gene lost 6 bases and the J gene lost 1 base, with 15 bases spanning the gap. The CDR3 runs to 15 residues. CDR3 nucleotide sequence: TGTGCCAGCAGTACATCCGGGACTCTTAACTATGGCTACACCTTC. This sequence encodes CASSTSGTLNYGYTF.

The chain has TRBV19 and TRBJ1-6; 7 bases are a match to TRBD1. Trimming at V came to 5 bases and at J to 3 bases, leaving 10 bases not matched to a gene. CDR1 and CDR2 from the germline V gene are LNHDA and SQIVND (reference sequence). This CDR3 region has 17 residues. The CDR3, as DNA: TGTGCCAGTAGTCCCAGGGGGGCAGACAGCTATAATTCACCCCTCCACTTT. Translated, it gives CASSPRGADSYNSPLHF.

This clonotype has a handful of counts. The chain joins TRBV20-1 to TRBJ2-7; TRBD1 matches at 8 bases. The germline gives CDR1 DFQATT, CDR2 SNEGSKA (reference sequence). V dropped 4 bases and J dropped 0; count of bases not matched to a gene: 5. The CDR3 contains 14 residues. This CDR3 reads CSANPGQASYEQYF. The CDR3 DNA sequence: TGCAGTGCTAACCCGGGACAGGCCTCCTACGAGCAGTACTTC.

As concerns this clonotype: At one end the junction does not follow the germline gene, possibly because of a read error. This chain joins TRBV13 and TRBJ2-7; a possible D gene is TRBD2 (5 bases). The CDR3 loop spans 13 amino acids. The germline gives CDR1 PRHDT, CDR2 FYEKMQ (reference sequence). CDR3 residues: CASSLGIGGEQYF. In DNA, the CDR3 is TGTGCCAGCAGCCTAGGGATAGGAGGCGAGCAGTACTTC.

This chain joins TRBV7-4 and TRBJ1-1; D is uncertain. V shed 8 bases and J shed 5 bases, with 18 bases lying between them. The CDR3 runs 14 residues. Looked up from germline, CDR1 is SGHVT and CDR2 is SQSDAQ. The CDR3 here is CASSPYRDETEAFF. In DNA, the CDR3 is TGTGCCAGCTCACCATATCGGGATGAGACTGAAGCTTTCTTT.

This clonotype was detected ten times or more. The CDR3 DNA sequence: TGTGCCAGCAGCTTAGCTCCTCAGGGTTCACCCCTCCACTTT. It specifies CASSLAPQGSPLHF. V usage is TRBV7-2 and J usage is TRBJ1-6, with D maybe TRBD1 (5 bases). The CDR3 totals 14 residues. Germline CDR1 and CDR2: SGHTA and FQGNSA. Trimming pared 0 bases from V and 9 bases from J, leaving 9 bases between.

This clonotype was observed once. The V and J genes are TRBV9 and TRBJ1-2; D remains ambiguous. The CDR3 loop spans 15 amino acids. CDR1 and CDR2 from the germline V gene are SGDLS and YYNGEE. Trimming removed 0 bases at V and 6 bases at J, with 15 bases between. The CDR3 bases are TGTGCCAGCAGCGTAGGTCCAGACAACTGGGATGGCTACACCTTC. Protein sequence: CASSVGPDNWDGYTF.

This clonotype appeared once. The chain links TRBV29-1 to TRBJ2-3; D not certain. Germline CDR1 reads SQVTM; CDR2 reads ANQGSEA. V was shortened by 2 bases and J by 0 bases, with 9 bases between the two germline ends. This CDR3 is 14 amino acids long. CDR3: CSVEHFPSTDTQYF. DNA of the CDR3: TGCAGCGTTGAACACTTCCCTAGCACAGATACGCAGTATTTT.

The CDR3 is CSARVRGAGVNSPLHF. CDR3 sequence (DNA): TGCAGTGCTAGAGTTAGGGGCGCAGGGGTCAATTCACCCCTCCACTTT. The chain has TRBV20-1 and TRBJ1-6; the D gene is possibly TRBD1 (6 bases). Germline lookup yields CDR1 DFQATT and CDR2 SNEGSKA (reference sequence). V lost 1 base, J lost 7 bases, and 17 bases lay in between. CDR3 length: 16 residues.

In nucleotides, the CDR3 is TGCAGTGCTAAAAAAGGACAGTTGAACACTGAAGCTTTCTTT. Translated, it gives CSAKKGQLNTEAFF. The chain has TRBV20-1 and TRBJ1-1, with D tentatively TRBD1 (6 bases). V lost 4 bases and J 0 bases, leaving 12 bases between the germline ends. The CDR3 totals 14 residues. Germline CDR1 reads DFQATT; CDR2 reads SNEGSKA (reference sequence).

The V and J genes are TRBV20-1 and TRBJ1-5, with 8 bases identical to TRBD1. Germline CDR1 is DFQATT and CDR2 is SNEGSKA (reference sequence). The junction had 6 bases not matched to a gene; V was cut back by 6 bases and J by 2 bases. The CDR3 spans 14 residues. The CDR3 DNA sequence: TGCAGTGCACCTACAGGGGGGCGCAATCAGCCCCAGCATTTT. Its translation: CSAPTGGRNQPQHF.

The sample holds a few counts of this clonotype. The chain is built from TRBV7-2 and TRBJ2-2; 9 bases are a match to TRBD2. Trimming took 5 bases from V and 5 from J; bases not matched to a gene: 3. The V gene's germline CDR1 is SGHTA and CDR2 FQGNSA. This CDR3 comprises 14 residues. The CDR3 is CASSPGLATGELFF. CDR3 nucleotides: TGTGCCAGCAGCCCGGGACTAGCAACCGGGGAGCTGTTTTTT.